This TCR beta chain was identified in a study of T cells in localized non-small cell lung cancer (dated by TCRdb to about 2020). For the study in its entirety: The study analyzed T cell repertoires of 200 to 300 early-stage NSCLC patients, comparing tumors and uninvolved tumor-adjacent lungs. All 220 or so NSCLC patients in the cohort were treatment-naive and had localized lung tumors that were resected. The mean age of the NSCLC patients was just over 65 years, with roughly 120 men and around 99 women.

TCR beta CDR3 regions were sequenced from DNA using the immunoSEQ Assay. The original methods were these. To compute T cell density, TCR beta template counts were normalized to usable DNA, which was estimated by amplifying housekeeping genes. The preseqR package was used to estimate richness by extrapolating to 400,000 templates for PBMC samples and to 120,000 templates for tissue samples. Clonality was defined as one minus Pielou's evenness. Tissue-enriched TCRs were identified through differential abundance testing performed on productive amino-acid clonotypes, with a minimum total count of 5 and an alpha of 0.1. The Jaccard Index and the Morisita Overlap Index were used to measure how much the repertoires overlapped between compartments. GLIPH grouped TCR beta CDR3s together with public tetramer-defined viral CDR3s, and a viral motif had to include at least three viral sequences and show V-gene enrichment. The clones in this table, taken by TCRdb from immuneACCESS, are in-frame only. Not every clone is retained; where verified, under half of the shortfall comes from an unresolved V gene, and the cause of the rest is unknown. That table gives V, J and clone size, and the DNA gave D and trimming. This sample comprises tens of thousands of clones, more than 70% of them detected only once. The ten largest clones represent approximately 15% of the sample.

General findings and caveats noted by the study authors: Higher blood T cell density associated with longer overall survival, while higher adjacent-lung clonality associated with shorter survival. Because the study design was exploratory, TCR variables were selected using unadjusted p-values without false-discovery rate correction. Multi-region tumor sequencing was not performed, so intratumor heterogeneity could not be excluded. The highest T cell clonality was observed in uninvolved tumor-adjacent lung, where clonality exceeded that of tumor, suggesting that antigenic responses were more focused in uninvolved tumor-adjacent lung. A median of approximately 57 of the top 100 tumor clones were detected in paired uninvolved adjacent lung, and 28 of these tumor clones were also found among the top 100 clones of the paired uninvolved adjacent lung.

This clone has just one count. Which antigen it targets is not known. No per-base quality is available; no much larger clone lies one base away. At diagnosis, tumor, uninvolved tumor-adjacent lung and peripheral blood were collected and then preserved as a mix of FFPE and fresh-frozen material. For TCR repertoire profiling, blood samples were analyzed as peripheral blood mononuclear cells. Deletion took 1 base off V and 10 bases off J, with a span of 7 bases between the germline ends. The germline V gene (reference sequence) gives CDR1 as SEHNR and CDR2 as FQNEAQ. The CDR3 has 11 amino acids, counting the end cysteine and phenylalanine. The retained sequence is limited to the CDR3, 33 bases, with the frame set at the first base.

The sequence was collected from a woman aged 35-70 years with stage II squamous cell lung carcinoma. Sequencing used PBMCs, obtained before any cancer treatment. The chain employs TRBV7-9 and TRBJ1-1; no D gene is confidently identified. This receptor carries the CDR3 CASSLGLVAFF. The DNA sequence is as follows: TGTGCCAGCAGCTTAGGTCTGGTAGCTTTCTTT.